What follows are 26 T cell receptor beta chains derived from one specimen sequenced in a study of cytomegalovirus exposure and HLA in healthy donors. With 60 Vbeta and 13 Jbeta primers, the PCR was carried out. Only in-frame clones appear in the TCRdb table, and some are missing; sequencing was by immunoSEQ multiplex PCR. This sample has 120,000 or so clones, with roughly 82% found just once. Material: PBMCs. The receptors originated from a human donor in good health.

As DNA, the CDR3 is TGTGCCAGCTCACTGTATCGGGACAGGATCATCGCCGGGGAGCTGTTTTTT. This translates into CASSLYRDRIIAGELFF. The gene calls are TRBV18 and TRBJ2-2; 8 bases align to TRBD1. CDR1 is KGHSH, CDR2 LQKENI, per germline. Trimming cost V 4 bases and J 6 bases; bases outside gene matches: 13. CDR3 length: 17 amino acids.

CDR3 nucleotides: TGTGCCAGCAGTGAGGGGCCCGACAGGCGAAGCGGAAATGGCTACACCTTC. As protein: CASSEGPDRRSGNGYTF. This chain joins TRBV6-1 and TRBJ1-2; tentatively, D is TRBD1 (6 bases). V was shortened by 3 bases and J by 6 bases, with 23 bases between the two germline ends. The CDR3 sequence is 17 residues long. The germline CDR1 and CDR2 sequences are MNHNS and SASEGT.

The rearrangement uses TRBV6-6 and TRBJ1-2; a possible D gene is TRBD1 (5 bases). The CDR3 length is 15 residues. Between the trimmed V and J ends, which lost 3 bases and 2 bases, there was a span of 13 bases. The germline V gene has CDR1 MNHNY and CDR2 SVGAGI (reference sequence). The CDR3 reads CASSYVATANYGYTF. The CDR3 region has the DNA TGTGCCAGCAGTTATGTGGCGACAGCGAACTATGGCTACACCTTC.

The chain is built from TRBV4-1 and TRBJ2-5, with D hard to call. Trimming removed 0 bases at V and 7 bases at J, with 9 bases between. The CDR3 length is 13 residues. Germline-derived CDR1 and CDR2 are MGHRA and YSYEKL. As DNA, the CDR3 is TGCGCCAGCAGCCAAGAAATGATCGGGACCCAGTACTTC. Its protein product is CASSQEMIGTQYF.

The genes are TRBV29-1 and TRBJ2-1; D is possibly TRBD2 (5 bases). V shed 6 bases and J shed 9 bases, with 18 bases lying between them. This CDR3 region has 13 residues. CDR1 and CDR2 (germline): SQVTM, ANQGSEA. The CDR3 protein is CSVGGYQRSEQFF. CDR3 bases: TGCAGCGTAGGTGGCTACCAGCGGAGTGAGCAGTTCTTC.

The chain links TRBV25-1 to TRBJ1-1; a weak D match, TRBD1 (5 bases). The germline V gene encodes CDR1 MGHDK and CDR2 SYGVNS. This CDR3 comprises 17 residues. Trimming stripped 0 bases from V and 0 bases from J, with 14 bases between. The CDR3 nucleotides are TGTGCCAGCAGTGAATATCTATCGGGACTCATGAACACTGAAGCTTTCTTT. Translation gives CASSEYLSGLMNTEAFF.

This rearrangement joins TRBV5-1 to TRBJ2-5; 10 bases agree with TRBD1. After removal of 4 bases from V and 4 bases from J, the junction contained 7 bases not matched to a gene. Germline CDR1 SGHRS, CDR2 YFSETQ. CDR3 size: 15 residues. The CDR3 DNA reads as TGCGCCAGCAGCCCTGGGGACAGGGGAGGAGAGACCCAGTACTTC. This gives the protein CASSPGDRGGETQYF.

This chain links TRBV19 with TRBJ2-7; D is perhaps TRBD1 (6 bases). The V end was cut by 6 bases, the J end by 1 base, with 19 bases between. This CDR3 contains 16 residues. The germline V gene has CDR1 LNHDA and CDR2 SQIVND (reference sequence). The CDR3 loop reads CASSPSGTLFSYEQYF. CDR3 sequence (DNA): TGTGCCAGTAGCCCCTCCGGGACACTTTTTTCCTACGAGCAGTACTTC. Combining the CDR3 with reference TRBV19 and TRBJ2-7 gives the whole variable domain DGGITQSPKYLFRKEGQNVTLSCEQNLNHDAMYWYRQDPGQGLRLIYYSQIVNDFQKGDIAEGYSVSREKKESFPLTVTSAQKNPTAFYLCASSPSGTLFSYEQYFGPGTRLTVT.

The chain links TRBV19 to TRBJ2-2; 9 bases map to TRBD1. The CDR3 totals 14 residues. Germline V gene sequence: CDR1 LNHDA, CDR2 SQIVND (reference sequence). V shed 5 bases and J 7 bases; nucleotides not matched to a gene: 5. In DNA, the CDR3 is TGTGCCAGTAGTCCGGGACAGGGTAACGGGGAGCTGTTTTTT. The encoded protein is CASSPGQGNGELFF.

This clone is a singleton in its sample. The V call is TRBV6-5, the J call TRBJ1-1; 9 bases match TRBD1. With 7 bases clipped from V and 2 bases from J, the junction kept 8 bases outside the gene matches. The CDR3 is 15 amino acids. Germline assignment: CDR1 MNHEY and CDR2 SVGAGI. CDR3 sequence reads: CASKFNRGRNTEAFF. In DNA, the CDR3 is TGTGCCAGCAAATTTAACAGGGGGCGCAACACTGAAGCTTTCTTT.

The V and J genes are TRBV5-1 and TRBJ2-2; perhaps TRBD1 as D (6 bases). The CDR3 extends over 13 amino acids. V shed 0 bases and J shed 12 bases, with 12 bases lying between them. CDR1 SGHRS and CDR2 YFSETQ come from the germline V gene. The CDR3 bases are TGCGCCAGCAGCTTGGACAGGGTAGGGCAGCTGTTTTTT. Protein product: CASSLDRVGQLFF.

This clone turned up a few times. The chain recombines TRBV6-6 with TRBJ1-5, with a tentative D call TRBD1 (5 bases). This CDR3 spans 14 amino acids. The germline gives CDR1 MNHNY, CDR2 SVGAGI (reference sequence). Trimming removed 4 bases from V and 3 bases from J, with 10 bases in between. This CDR3 reads CASSLQEDNQPQHF. DNA of the CDR3: TGTGCCAGCAGTTTACAGGAAGACAATCAGCCCCAGCATTTT.

As DNA, the CDR3 is TGTGCCAGCAGCTTCCTCGGGACTAGCGCCGGCCGTACAGATACGCAGTATTTT. It encodes CASSFLGTSAGRTDTQYF. The chain recombines TRBV5-4 with TRBJ2-3; 10 positions agree with TRBD2. The CDR3 contains 18 residues. V dropped 2 bases and J dropped 3; count of bases not matched to a gene: 12. Germline V gene data show CDR1 as SGHNT and CDR2 as YYREEE (reference sequence).

The chain carries TRBV15 and TRBJ1-4, with 7 bases aligning to TRBD1. The CDR3 extends over 17 amino acids. V trimming: 0 bases; J trimming: 4 bases; junction bases outside the gene matches: 8. Germline V gene data show CDR1 as LNHNV and CDR2 as YYDKDF (reference sequence). CDR3: CATSRDQNRQGNEKLFF. CDR3 coding DNA: TGTGCCACCAGCAGAGATCAAAACCGACAGGGTAATGAAAAACTGTTTTTT.

The chain is built from TRBV7-9 and TRBJ1-5, with 7 bases lining up with TRBD1. The CDR3 consists of 11 residues. Germline lookup yields CDR1 SEHNR and CDR2 FQNEAQ (reference sequence). V was clipped by 4 bases and J by 11 bases; unmatched bases: 2. The CDR3 nucleotides read TGTGCCAGCAGCTCTACAGGGGCCCAGCATTTT. This encodes CASSSTGAQHF.

This clone turned up a few times. The chain links TRBV10-1 to TRBJ1-1; D is possibly TRBD1 (6 bases). The CDR3 loop spans 12 amino acids. Germline CDR1 reads WNHNN; CDR2 reads SYGVQD (reference sequence). The germline V and J ends were trimmed by 5 bases and 7 bases, with 11 bases remaining between them. CDR3 DNA: TGCGCCAGCAGTAATGGACAGATTGAAGCTTTCTTT. Protein product: CASSNGQIEAFF.

This clone was detected only a few times. The rearrangement links TRBV19 to TRBJ1-5; 8 bases fit TRBD1. The CDR3 contains 16 residues. The germline V gene has CDR1 LNHDA and CDR2 SQIVND (reference sequence). V shed 4 bases, J shed 6 bases, and the junction held 11 bases outside the gene matches. CDR3 sequence: CASSNRRDRTAQPQHF. The DNA of the CDR3 is TGTGCCAGTAGTAACCGACGGGACAGGACAGCTCAGCCCCAGCATTTT.

The chain joins TRBV28 to TRBJ1-1, with unresolved D. The CDR3 runs 13 residues. CDR1 MDHEN and CDR2 SYDVKM come from the germline V gene. V shed 6 bases and J shed 1 base, with 9 bases lying between them. CDR3: CASRKNRNTEAFF. The CDR3 nucleotides are TGTGCCAGCAGAAAAAACAGGAACACTGAAGCTTTCTTT.

The rearrangement uses TRBV2 and TRBJ2-1; TRBD2 matches at 8 bases. CDR1 is SNHLY, CDR2 FYNNEI, per germline. V lost 6 bases to trimming and J lost 9 bases; unmatched junction nucleotides: 13. The CDR3 sequence is 15 residues long. The CDR3 region has the DNA TGTGCCAGCAGGGAAAGCGGGAGTGGTAGAGGTGAGCAGTTCTTC. This sequence encodes CASRESGSGRGEQFF. The complete variable domain, with remaining parts taken from reference TRBV2 and TRBJ2-1, reads EPEVTQTPSHQVTQMGQEVILRCVPISNHLYFYWYRQILGQKVEFLVSFYNNEISEKSEIFDDQFSVERPDGSNFTLKIRSTKLEDSAMYFCASRESGSGRGEQFFGPGTRLTVL.

The chain recombines TRBV7-9 with TRBJ2-7; 8 nucleotides agree with TRBD2. The CDR3 consists of 15 residues. V gave up 10 bases and J gave up 2 bases; unmatched junction bases: 13. The germline gives CDR1 SEHNR, CDR2 FQNEAQ (reference sequence). The CDR3 is CATLAPLAGPYEQYF. The CDR3 DNA follows: TGTGCCACCCTAGCGCCGCTAGCGGGTCCCTACGAGCAGTACTTC.

The chain employs TRBV6-4 and TRBJ2-3; 11 bases map to TRBD2. Unmatched junction bases numbered 1, after V lost 0 bases and J lost 2 bases. CDR3 size: 16 residues. Germline assignment: CDR1 MRHNA and CDR2 SNTAGT. CDR3 DNA: TGTGCCAGCAGTGACTCGACTAGCGGGGACACAGATACGCAGTATTTT. Protein sequence: CASSDSTSGDTDTQYF.

The gene calls are TRBV6-6 and TRBJ2-7; 8 bases map to TRBD1. Trimming removed 5 bases from V and 5 bases from J; junction bases left unmatched: 8. The CDR3 is 14 amino acids. CDR1 and CDR2 (germline): MNHNY, SVGAGI (reference sequence). CDR3 DNA: TGTGCCAGCAGTCACCCGGCAGGGGGCCACGAGCAGTACTTC. Its translation: CASSHPAGGHEQYF.

The chain is built from TRBV10-3 and TRBJ2-5; D remains unclear. Germline loops: CDR1 ENHRY, CDR2 SYGVKD. CDR3 length equals 13 residues. Trimming cost V 2 bases and J 0 bases, with 4 bases left between them. The CDR3 DNA is TGTGCCATCAGTGAGCGGGACCAAGAGACCCAGTACTTC. It yields the protein CAISERDQETQYF.

The chain is built from TRBV27 and TRBJ2-6, with a weak D call TRBD1 (6 bases). Trimming took 5 bases from V and 2 from J, leaving 13 bases between them. Germline CDR1 MNHEY, CDR2 SMNVEV (reference sequence). The CDR3 is 16 amino acids. The CDR3: CASSPTGTAGANVLTF. CDR3 in DNA: TGTGCCAGCAGTCCAACAGGGACGGCTGGGGCCAACGTCCTGACTTTC.

The gene calls are TRBV5-1 and TRBJ2-5, with 7 positions matching TRBD2. V shed 0 bases, J shed 2 bases, and the junction held 7 bases outside the gene matches. Germline assignment: CDR1 SGHRS and CDR2 YFSETQ. CDR3 length equals 16 residues. CDR3 protein: CASSLDPSGPQETQYF. For the CDR3, the DNA is TGCGCCAGCAGCTTGGATCCTAGCGGCCCTCAAGAGACCCAGTACTTC.

In this sample, this clone turned up once. The chain couples TRBV5-8 to TRBJ1-2; 7 bases align to TRBD1. Trimming at V came to 4 bases and at J to 1 base, leaving 10 bases not matched to a gene. The CDR3 runs 16 residues. Germline assignment: CDR1 SGHTS and CDR2 YDEGEE. The CDR3 DNA follows: TGTGCCAGCAGCCTCAAGACAGGGACCTATAACTATGGCTACACCTTC. Amino acid sequence: CASSLKTGTYNYGYTF.